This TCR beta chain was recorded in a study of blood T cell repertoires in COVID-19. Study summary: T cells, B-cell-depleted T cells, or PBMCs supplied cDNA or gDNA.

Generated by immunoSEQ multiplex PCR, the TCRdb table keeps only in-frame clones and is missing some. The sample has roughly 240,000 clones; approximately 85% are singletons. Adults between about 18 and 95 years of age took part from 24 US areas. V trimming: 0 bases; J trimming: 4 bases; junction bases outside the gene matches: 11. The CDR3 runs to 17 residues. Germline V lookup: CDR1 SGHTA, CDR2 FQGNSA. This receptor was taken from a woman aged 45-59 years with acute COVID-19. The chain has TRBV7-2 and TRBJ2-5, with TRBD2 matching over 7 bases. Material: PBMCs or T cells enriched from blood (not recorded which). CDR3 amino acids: CASSLAWASGTGETQYF. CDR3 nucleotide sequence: TGTGCCAGCAGCTTAGCGTGGGCTAGCGGAACGGGAGAGACCCAGTACTTC. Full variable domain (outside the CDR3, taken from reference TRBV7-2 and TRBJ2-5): GAGVSQSPSNKVTEKGKDVELRCDPISGHTALYWYRQSLGQGLEFLIYFQGNSAPDKSGLPSDRFSAERTGGSVSTLTIQRTQQEDSAVYLCASSLAWASGTGETQYFGPGTRLLVL.